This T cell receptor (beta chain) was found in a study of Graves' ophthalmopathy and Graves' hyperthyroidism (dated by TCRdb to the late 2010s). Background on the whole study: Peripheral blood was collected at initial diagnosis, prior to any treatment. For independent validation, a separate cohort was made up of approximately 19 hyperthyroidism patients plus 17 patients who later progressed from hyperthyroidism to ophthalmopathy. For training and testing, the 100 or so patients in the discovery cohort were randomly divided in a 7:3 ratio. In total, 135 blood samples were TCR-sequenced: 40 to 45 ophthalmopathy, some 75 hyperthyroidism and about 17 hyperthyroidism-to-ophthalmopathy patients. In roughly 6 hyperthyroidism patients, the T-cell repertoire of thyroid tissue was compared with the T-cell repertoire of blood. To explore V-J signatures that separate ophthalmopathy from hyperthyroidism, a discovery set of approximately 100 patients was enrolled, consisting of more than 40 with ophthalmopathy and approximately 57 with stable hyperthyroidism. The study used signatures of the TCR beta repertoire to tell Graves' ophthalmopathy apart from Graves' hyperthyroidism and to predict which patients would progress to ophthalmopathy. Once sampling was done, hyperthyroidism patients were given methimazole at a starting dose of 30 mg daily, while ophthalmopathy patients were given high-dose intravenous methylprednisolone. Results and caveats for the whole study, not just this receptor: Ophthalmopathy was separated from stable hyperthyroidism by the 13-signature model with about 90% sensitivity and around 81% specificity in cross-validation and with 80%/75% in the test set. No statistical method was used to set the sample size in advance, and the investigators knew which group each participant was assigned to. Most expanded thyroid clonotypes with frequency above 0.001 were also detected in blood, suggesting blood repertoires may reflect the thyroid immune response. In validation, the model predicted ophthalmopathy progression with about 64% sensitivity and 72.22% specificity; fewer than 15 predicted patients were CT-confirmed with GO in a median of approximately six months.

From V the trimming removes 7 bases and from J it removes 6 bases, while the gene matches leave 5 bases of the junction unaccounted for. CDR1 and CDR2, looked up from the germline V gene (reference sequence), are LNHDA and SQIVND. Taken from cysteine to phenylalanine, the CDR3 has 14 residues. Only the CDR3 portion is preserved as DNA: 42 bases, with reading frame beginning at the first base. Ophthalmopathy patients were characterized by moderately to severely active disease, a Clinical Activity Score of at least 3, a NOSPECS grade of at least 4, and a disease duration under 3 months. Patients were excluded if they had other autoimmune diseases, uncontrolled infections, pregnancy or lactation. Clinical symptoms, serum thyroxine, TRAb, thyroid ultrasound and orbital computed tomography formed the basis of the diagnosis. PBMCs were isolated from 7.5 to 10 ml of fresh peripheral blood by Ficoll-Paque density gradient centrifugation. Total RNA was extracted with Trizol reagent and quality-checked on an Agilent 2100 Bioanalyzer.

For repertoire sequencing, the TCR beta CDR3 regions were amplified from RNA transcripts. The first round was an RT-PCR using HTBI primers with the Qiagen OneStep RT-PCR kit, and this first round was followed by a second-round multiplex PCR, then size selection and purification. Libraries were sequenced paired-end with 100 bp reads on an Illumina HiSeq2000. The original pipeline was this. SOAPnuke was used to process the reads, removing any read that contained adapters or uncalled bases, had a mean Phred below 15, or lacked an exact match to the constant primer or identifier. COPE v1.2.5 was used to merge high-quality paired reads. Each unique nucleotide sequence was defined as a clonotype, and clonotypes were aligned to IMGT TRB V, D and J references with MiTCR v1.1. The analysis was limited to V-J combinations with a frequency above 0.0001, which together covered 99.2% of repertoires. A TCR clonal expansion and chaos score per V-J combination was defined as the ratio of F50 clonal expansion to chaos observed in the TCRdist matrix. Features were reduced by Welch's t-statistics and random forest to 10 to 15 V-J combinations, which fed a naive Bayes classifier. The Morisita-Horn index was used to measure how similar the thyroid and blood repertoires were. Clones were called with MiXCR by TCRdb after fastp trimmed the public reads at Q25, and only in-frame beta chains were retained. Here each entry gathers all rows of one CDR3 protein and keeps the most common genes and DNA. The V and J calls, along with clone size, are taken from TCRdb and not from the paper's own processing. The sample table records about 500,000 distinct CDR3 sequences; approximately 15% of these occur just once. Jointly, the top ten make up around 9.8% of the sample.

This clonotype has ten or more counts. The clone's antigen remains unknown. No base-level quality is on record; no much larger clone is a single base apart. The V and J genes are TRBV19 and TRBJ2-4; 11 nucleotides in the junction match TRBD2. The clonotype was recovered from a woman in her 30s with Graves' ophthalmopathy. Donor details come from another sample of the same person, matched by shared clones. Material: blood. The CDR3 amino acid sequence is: CASNLGTSGNIQYF. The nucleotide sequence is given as TGTGCCAGTAATCTAGGGACTAGCGGAAACATTCAGTACTTC.